These 8 T cell receptor beta chains were sequenced from one sample in a study of vaccination and CD4 T cells after COVID-19. Their specific antigens are unknown. The assay that was used to sequence DNA from cultured CD4+ T cells was the Oncomine TCR Beta short-read assay. Each CDR3 protein gets one entry after TCRdb re-called the PCR reads with MiXCR. The sample has about 23,000 distinct CDR3 sequences; 43% are singletons. Specified time point: late sampling 161 to 241 days after vaccination in a few convalescent patients. Treatment reported: approximately 11-day PBMC culture with coronavirus spike peptide pools or control peptides (ViraFEST assay). This specimen consisted of CD4+ T cells from blood, cultured in vitro, obtained about 7 months after SARS-CoV-2 vaccination. Receptors were obtained from a human donor who had recovered from COVID-19.

V and J are TRBV28 and TRBJ2-1; 8 nucleotides align to TRBD2. Germline CDR1 MDHEN, CDR2 SYDVKM. The CDR3 has 15 residues. The V and J ends lost 1 base and 3 bases, in that order; junction bases with no gene match: 2. Here the CDR3 reads CASSLSGLDYNEQFF. The DNA for the CDR3 is TGTGCCAGCAGTTTATCGGGACTAGACTACAATGAGCAGTTCTTC.

This clonotype counts as medium-sized. The V gene is TRBV7-3, the J gene TRBJ2-5; D is uncertain. Trimming took off 2 bases at V and 1 base at J, with 8 bases between the two ends. This CDR3 has 14 amino acids. Germline lookup yields CDR1 SGHTA and CDR2 FQGTGA. CDR3 sequence (DNA): TGTGCCAGCAGCTTATCGGCAGCCCAAGAGACCCAGTACTTC. It codes for CASSLSAAQETQYF.

This chain connects TRBV20-1 to TRBJ2-1; 10 positions match TRBD2. Germline V CDR1 and CDR2: DFQATT, SNEGSKA (reference sequence). Germline trimming cut 5 bases from V and 2 bases from J; bases unmatched to any gene: 3. The CDR3 consists of 14 residues. The CDR3: CSALAGATYNEQFF. As DNA, the CDR3 is TGCAGTGCTCTAGCGGGAGCCACCTACAATGAGCAGTTCTTC.

This chain links TRBV7-9 with TRBJ2-2; a possible D gene is TRBD1 (5 bases). The V gene lost 5 bases and the J gene lost 2 bases, with 15 bases spanning the gap. The CDR3 is made up of 16 amino acids. Germline V CDR1 and CDR2: SEHNR, FQNEAQ (reference sequence). DNA of the CDR3: TGTGCCAGCAGCGAGAACTGGGGCGGCAACACCGGGGAGCTGTTTTTT. This translates into CASSENWGGNTGELFF.

The V gene is TRBV19, the J gene TRBJ2-7; TRBD1 aligns across 8 bases. J gave up 5 bases and V 4 bases, and 7 bases lay outside the gene matches. Germline V gene lookup returns CDR1 LNHDA and CDR2 SQIVND (reference sequence). This CDR3 has 14 amino acids. CDR3 in DNA: TGTGCCAGTAGTACCTCCGACAGGGGCGACGAGCAGTACTTC. This translates into CASSTSDRGDEQYF.

This chain joins TRBV6-1 and TRBJ1-2; 7 bases are a match to TRBD1. J gave up 6 bases and V 8 bases, and 12 bases lay outside the gene matches. The CDR3 consists of 14 residues. Germline CDR1 is MNHNS and CDR2 is SASEGT. The CDR3 sequence: CASLIGTEVNGYTF. Written as DNA, the CDR3 is TGTGCCAGCTTAATCGGGACAGAGGTAAATGGCTACACCTTC.

This clonotype appeared a few times. The chain joins TRBV20-1 to TRBJ2-7; TRBD2 aligns across 11 bases. The junction had 4 bases not matched to a gene; V was cut back by 6 bases and J by 3 bases. This CDR3 is 13 amino acids long. Germline CDR1 DFQATT, CDR2 SNEGSKA (reference sequence). CDR3 nucleotide sequence: TGCAGTGCCCCTGGGACTAGCGGCTACGAGCAGTACTTC. It encodes CSAPGTSGYEQYF.

The chain couples TRBV25-1 to TRBJ2-7, with 10 bases aligning to TRBD1. The last part of the DNA fits TRBJ2-5 better; the J call may be wrong. CDR1 MGHDK and CDR2 SYGVNS come from the germline V gene. This CDR3 region has 16 residues. Here the CDR3 DNA reads TGTGCCAGCAGTGACTGGGACAGGGGAGCCGTAGAGACCCAGTACTTC. Translated: CASSDWDRGAVETQYF.